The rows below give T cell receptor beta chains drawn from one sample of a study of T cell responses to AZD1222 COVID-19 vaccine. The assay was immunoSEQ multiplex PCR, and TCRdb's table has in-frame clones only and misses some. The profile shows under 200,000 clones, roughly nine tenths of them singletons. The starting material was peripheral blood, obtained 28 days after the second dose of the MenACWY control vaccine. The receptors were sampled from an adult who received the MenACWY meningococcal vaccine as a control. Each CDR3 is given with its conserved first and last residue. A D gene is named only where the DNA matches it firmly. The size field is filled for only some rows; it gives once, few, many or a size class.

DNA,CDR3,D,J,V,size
TGCGCCAGCAGCCAAGACGAAGGGACAATTTATCAGCCCCAGCATTTT,CASSQDEGTIYQPQHF,-,TRBJ1-5,TRBV4-1,once
TGTGCCACCAGTGATTCCGGACGGTATAGCAATCAGCCCCAGCATTTT,CATSDSGRYSNQPQHF,-,TRBJ1-5,TRBV24-1,-
TGTGCCAGCAGCTCAGGACAGGTTTCCTACGAGCAGTACTTC,CASSSGQVSYEQYF,TRBD1,TRBJ2-7,TRBV7-9,-
TGTGCCAGCAGCTTACTCCGCTCTAGCGGGGAAAAACTGTTTTTT,CASSLLRSSGEKLFF,-,TRBJ1-4,TRBV11-2,-
TGTGCCAGCAGCTGGGTCAGTACCTCTGGAAACACCATATATTTT,CASSWVSTSGNTIYF,-,TRBJ1-3,TRBV7-9,-
TGTGCCAGCAGTACCGTGGGGGGGGCATCTGGCTACACCTTC,CASSTVGGASGYTF,-,TRBJ1-2,TRBV6-5,-
TGTGCCAGCAGCGTAGCCCCCGGAGGGCAAGGAGCGGGAGGCCTAATCGGGAATGAGCAGTTCTTC,CASSVAPGGQGAGGLIGNEQFF,TRBD2,TRBJ2-1,TRBV9,few
TGTGCCACCAGCTGGACAGGGGACACCGGGGAGCTGTTTTTT,CATSWTGDTGELFF,TRBD1,TRBJ2-2,TRBV24-1,-
TGTGCCAGCAGTTCCCAGGGGGTGGATGGCTACACCTTC,CASSSQGVDGYTF,TRBD1,TRBJ1-2,TRBV12-3/TRBV12-4,-
TGTGCCAGCAGTCCCCAGGGGACAGGGGGGAAGGATGAGCAGTTCTTC,CASSPQGTGGKDEQFF,TRBD1,TRBJ2-1,TRBV27,-
TGTGCCAGCAGCCTCGACAGGGGAGGACAGCCCCAGCATTTT,CASSLDRGGQPQHF,TRBD1,TRBJ1-5,TRBV28,-
TGTGCCAGTAGTATGTCAGGGACCACAGATACGCAGTATTTT,CASSMSGTTDTQYF,-,TRBJ2-3,TRBV19,-
TGTGCCTGGAGTTTTGTGGGCGAGCAGTACTTC,CAWSFVGEQYF,-,TRBJ2-7,TRBV30,-
TGTGCCAGCAGTGAAGCGCTTCCCTCGGGACGGAGTGAAGCTTTCTTT,CASSEALPSGRSEAFF,-,TRBJ1-1,TRBV6-1,once
TGTGCCAGTAGTATTGAATCCGGGACTAGAATCTACAATGAGCAGTTCTTC,CASSIESGTRIYNEQFF,TRBD2,TRBJ2-1,TRBV19,-
TGTGCCAGCAGTGACTCATGGGACAGGGGCGATGAGCAGTTCTTC,CASSDSWDRGDEQFF,TRBD1,TRBJ2-1,TRBV6-4,once
TGTGCCAGCAGCTCCAGTGGGGTCGGGGAGACCCAGTACTTC,CASSSSGVGETQYF,-,TRBJ2-5,TRBV28,-
TGTGCCACCAGCAGAGATTTAGCGGGGAACACTGAAGCTTTCTTT,CATSRDLAGNTEAFF,-,TRBJ1-1,TRBV15,-
TGTGCCAGCAGCTTCCCTGGCACTAGCGGGAACCCCTACAATGAGCAGTTCTTC,CASSFPGTSGNPYNEQFF,-,TRBJ2-1,TRBV21-1,once
TGTGCCAGCAGCCAGAGTGTGGGCCAGCCCCAGCATTTT,CASSQSVGQPQHF,-,TRBJ1-5,TRBV4-2,-
TGTGCCAGCAGTGCCGGGACTAGCGGCTACAATGAGCAGTTCTTC,CASSAGTSGYNEQFF,TRBD2,TRBJ2-1,TRBV27,once
TGCGCCAGCAGCCCCTTCCTAACCGGGGAGCTGTTTTTT,CASSPFLTGELFF,-,TRBJ2-2,TRBV5-1,-
TGCGCCAGCAGCTTGTTGGCCAGATCGAACACCGGGGAGCTGTTTTTT,CASSLLARSNTGELFF,-,TRBJ2-2,TRBV5-1,-
TGTGCCAGCTCACTTGGACGGTTAGCTAGCACAGATACGCAGTATTTT,CASSLGRLASTDTQYF,-,TRBJ2-3,TRBV18,-
TGTGCCAGCAGAAATCAGCGGTTAAACACCGGGGAGCTGTTTTTT,CASRNQRLNTGELFF,-,TRBJ2-2,TRBV7-8,-
TGTGCCAGCAGCCAAGATCTATGGGCGGGAGGGCCGGTTGAGCAGTTCTTC,CASSQDLWAGGPVEQFF,TRBD2,TRBJ2-1,TRBV3-1/TRBV3-2,-
TGTGCCAGCAGTGACAGAGGCGGGAGGGCCACCTACAATGAGCAGTTCTTC,CASSDRGGRATYNEQFF,TRBD2,TRBJ2-1,TRBV25-1,-
TGTGCCAGTGAAAAGGGTTTGGAGAATTCACCCCTCCACTTT,CASEKGLENSPLHF,-,TRBJ1-6,TRBV28,once
TGTGCCAGCAGGAAAGCTCAGGGAAACTATGGCTACACCTTC,CASRKAQGNYGYTF,-,TRBJ1-2,TRBV28,-
TGTGCCAGCAGCGTAGCCCCGGGACTAGCGGGAGGCTACAATGAGCAGTTCTTC,CASSVAPGLAGGYNEQFF,TRBD2,TRBJ2-1,TRBV9,-
TGCGCCAGCAGCTTGGACAGGGGTATAGGAGTTGGCTACACCTTC,CASSLDRGIGVGYTF,TRBD1,TRBJ1-2,TRBV5-1,-
TGTGCCAGCTCTACAGTGATGGGCACTGAAGCTTTCTTT,CASSTVMGTEAFF,-,TRBJ1-1,TRBV25-1,-
TGTGCCAGCTCAGCCTCACAGGGGTATGAGCAGTTCTTC,CASSASQGYEQFF,TRBD1,TRBJ2-1,TRBV18,-
TGTGCCAGCAGCCTTGGACAGACGAACACTGAAGCTTTCTTT,CASSLGQTNTEAFF,-,TRBJ1-1,TRBV27,-